The rows below give T cell receptor beta chains drawn from one sample of a study of beta chain features in type 1 diabetes. Data came from immunoSEQ multiplex PCR; TCRdb stores just in-frame clones and leaves some out. The table lists approximately 140,000 clones, 48% of them singletons, with 0.42% in the top ten. Material: Tregs from blood. The receptors come from a man aged 18-30 years in good health. CDR3s include the opening cysteine and the closing phenylalanine or tryptophan. The D gene is left open where the match is weak. The size of a clone is reported for some rows only, either as once, few or many, or as a class for expanded clones.

V gene: TRBV18; clone size: .; D gene: .; J gene: TRBJ2-7; CDR3 protein: CASSPGTAPTYEQYF; CDR3 DNA: TGTGCCAGCTCACCGGGCACAGCCCCAACCTACGAGCAGTACTTC
V gene: TRBV6-5; clone size: .; D gene: TRBD1; J gene: TRBJ2-5; CDR3 protein: CASSSQGAKTQYF; CDR3 DNA: TGTGCCAGCAGTTCCCAGGGGGCGAAGACCCAGTACTTC
V gene: TRBV7-2; clone size: .; D gene: TRBD2; J gene: TRBJ2-7; CDR3 protein: CASSPLAGDAYEQYF; CDR3 DNA: TGTGCCAGCAGCCCCCTGGCGGGAGATGCCTACGAGCAGTACTTC
V gene: TRBV5-1; clone size: .; D gene: TRBD1; J gene: TRBJ1-5; CDR3 protein: CASSLTGGLGNQPQHF; CDR3 DNA: TGCGCCAGCAGCTTGACAGGGGGCCTTGGCAATCAGCCCCAGCATTTT
V gene: TRBV7-3; clone size: .; D gene: .; J gene: TRBJ2-7; CDR3 protein: CASSTLTGPYEQYF; CDR3 DNA: TGTGCCAGCAGCACGCTTACAGGGCCCTACGAGCAGTACTTC
V gene: TRBV4-2; clone size: .; D gene: .; J gene: TRBJ1-5; CDR3 protein: CASSQEPAGNNQPQHF; CDR3 DNA: TGTGCCAGCAGCCAAGAGCCGGCAGGGAATAATCAGCCCCAGCATTTT
V gene: TRBV9; clone size: .; D gene: TRBD2; J gene: TRBJ2-1; CDR3 protein: CASSTTGGRATNEQFF; CDR3 DNA: TGTGCCAGCAGCACCACGGGCGGGAGAGCAACGAATGAGCAGTTCTTC
V gene: TRBV13; clone size: .; D gene: .; J gene: TRBJ1-6; CDR3 protein: CASSPNAVLGSPLHF; CDR3 DNA: TGTGCCAGCAGCCCAAATGCGGTTTTAGGTTCACCCCTCCACTTT
V gene: TRBV10-3; clone size: few; D gene: TRBD2; J gene: TRBJ2-1; CDR3 protein: CAISGTSGRSSYNEQFF; CDR3 DNA: TGTGCCATCAGCGGGACTAGCGGGAGGAGCTCCTACAATGAGCAGTTCTTC
V gene: TRBV15; clone size: .; D gene: .; J gene: TRBJ1-2; CDR3 protein: CATSRDKNYGYTF; CDR3 DNA: TGTGCCACCAGCAGAGATAAAAACTATGGCTACACCTTC
V gene: TRBV6-5; clone size: few; D gene: .; J gene: TRBJ2-1; CDR3 protein: CACASGFHNEQFF; CDR3 DNA: TGTGCCTGCGCCAGCGGGTTCCACAATGAGCAGTTCTTC
V gene: TRBV7-9; clone size: few; D gene: TRBD1; J gene: TRBJ1-1; CDR3 protein: CASSRRGRTEAFF; CDR3 DNA: TGTGCCAGCAGCCGCAGGGGGAGAACTGAAGCTTTCTTT
V gene: TRBV7-6; clone size: .; D gene: .; J gene: TRBJ2-1; CDR3 protein: CASSLSYGSYNEQFF; CDR3 DNA: TGTGCCAGCAGCTTAAGTTACGGGAGTTACAATGAGCAGTTCTTC
V gene: TRBV1; clone size: .; D gene: .; J gene: TRBJ2-1; CDR3 protein: CTSSHDGTSCRNEQFF; CDR3 DNA: TGCACCAGCAGCCATGACGGGACTAGTTGTAGGAATGAGCAGTTCTTC
V gene: TRBV11-1; clone size: .; D gene: .; J gene: TRBJ1-2; CDR3 protein: CASSPGQANYGYTF; CDR3 DNA: TGTGCCAGCAGCCCCGGACAAGCAAACTATGGCTACACCTTC
V gene: TRBV4-2; clone size: .; D gene: .; J gene: TRBJ2-7; CDR3 protein: CASSQGGGYEQYF; CDR3 DNA: TGTGCCAGCAGCCAAGGGGGAGGATACGAGCAGTACTTC
V gene: TRBV7-9; clone size: few; D gene: TRBD1; J gene: TRBJ2-5; CDR3 protein: CASSLNRGSGVTQYF; CDR3 DNA: TGTGCCAGCAGCTTAAACAGGGGCTCGGGTGTGACCCAGTACTTC